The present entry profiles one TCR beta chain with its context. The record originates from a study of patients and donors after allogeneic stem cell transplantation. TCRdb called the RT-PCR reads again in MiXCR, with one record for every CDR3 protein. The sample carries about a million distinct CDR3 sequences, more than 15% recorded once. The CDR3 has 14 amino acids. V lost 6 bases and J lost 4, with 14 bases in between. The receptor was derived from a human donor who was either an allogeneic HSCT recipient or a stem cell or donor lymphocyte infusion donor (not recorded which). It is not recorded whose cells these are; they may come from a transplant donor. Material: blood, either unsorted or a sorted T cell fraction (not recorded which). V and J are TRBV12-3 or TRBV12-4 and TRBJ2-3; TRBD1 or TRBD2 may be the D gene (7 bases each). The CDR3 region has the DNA TGTGCCAGCAGCCCGACAGGGAGGGCAGATACGCAGTATTTT. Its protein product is CASSPTGRADTQYF.